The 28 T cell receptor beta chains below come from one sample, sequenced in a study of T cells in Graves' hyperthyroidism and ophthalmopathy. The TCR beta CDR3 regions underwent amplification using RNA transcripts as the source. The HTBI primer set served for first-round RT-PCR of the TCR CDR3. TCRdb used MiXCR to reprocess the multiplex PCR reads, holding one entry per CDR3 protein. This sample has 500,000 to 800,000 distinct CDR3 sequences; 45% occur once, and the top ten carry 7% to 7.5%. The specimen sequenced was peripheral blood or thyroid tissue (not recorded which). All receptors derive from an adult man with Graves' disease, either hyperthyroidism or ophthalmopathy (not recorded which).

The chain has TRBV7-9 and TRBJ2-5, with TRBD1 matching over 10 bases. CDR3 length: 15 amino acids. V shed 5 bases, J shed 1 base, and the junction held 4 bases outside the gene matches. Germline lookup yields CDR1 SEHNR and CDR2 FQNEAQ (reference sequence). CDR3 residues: CASSPDRGLQETQYF. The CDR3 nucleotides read TGTGCCAGCAGCCCCGACAGGGGGCTCCAAGAGACCCAGTACTTC.

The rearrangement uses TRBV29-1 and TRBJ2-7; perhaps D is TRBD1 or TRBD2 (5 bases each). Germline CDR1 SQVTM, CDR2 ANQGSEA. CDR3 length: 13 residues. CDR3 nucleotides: TGCAGTGCTAGAGACTGGGGGACGTACGAGCAGTACTTC. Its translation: CSARDWGTYEQYF.

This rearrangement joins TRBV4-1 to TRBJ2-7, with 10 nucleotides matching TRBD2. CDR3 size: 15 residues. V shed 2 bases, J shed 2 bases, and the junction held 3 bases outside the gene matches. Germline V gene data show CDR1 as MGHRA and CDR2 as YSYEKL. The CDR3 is CASSQLSGGAYEQYF. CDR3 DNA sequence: TGCGCCAGCAGCCAACTAAGCGGGGGGGCCTACGAGCAGTACTTC.

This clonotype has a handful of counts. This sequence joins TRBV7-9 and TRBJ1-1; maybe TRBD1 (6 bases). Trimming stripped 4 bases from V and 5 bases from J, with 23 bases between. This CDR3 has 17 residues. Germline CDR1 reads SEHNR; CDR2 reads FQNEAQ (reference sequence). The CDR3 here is CASSWGKTTGSGTEAFF. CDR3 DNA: TGTGCCAGCAGCTGGGGCAAGACTACAGGGAGCGGGACTGAAGCTTTCTTT.

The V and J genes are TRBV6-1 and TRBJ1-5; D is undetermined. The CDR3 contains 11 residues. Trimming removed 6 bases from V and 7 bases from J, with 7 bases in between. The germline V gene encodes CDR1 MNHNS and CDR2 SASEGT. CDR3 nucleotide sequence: TGTGCCAGCAGGGTCGAGCAGCCCCAGCATTTT. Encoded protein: CASRVEQPQHF.

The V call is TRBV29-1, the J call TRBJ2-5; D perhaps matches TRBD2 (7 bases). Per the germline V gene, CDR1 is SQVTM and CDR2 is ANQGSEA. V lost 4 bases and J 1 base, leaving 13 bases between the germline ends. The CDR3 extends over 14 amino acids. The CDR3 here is CSVAGGASQETQYF. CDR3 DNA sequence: TGCAGCGTTGCTGGGGGGGCTTCCCAAGAGACCCAGTACTTC.

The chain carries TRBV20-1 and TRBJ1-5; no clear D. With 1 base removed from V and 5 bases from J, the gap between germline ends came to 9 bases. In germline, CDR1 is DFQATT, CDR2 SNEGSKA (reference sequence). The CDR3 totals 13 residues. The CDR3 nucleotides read TGCAGTGCTAGAGTGGGTGGCGATCAGCCCCAGCATTTT. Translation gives CSARVGGDQPQHF.

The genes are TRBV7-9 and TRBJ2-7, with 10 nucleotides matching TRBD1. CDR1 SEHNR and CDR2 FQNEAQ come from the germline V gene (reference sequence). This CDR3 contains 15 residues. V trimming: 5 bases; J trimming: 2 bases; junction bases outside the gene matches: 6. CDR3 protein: CASSVRDRGTYEQYF. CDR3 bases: TGTGCCAGCAGCGTCCGGGACAGGGGAACCTACGAGCAGTACTTC. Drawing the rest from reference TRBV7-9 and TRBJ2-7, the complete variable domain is DTGVSQNPRHKITKRGQNVTFRCDPISEHNRLYWYRQTLGQGPEFLTYFQNEAQLEKSRLLSDRFSAERPKGSFSTLEIQRTEQGDSAMYLCASSVRDRGTYEQYFGPGTRLTVT.

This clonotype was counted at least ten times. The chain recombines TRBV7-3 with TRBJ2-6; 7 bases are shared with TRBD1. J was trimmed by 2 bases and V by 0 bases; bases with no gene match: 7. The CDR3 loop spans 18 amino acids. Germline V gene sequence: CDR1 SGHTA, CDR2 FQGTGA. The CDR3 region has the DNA TGTGCCAGCAGCTTAACTACGGGGACAGTGGCTGGGGCCAACGTCCTGACTTTC. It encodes CASSLTTGTVAGANVLTF.

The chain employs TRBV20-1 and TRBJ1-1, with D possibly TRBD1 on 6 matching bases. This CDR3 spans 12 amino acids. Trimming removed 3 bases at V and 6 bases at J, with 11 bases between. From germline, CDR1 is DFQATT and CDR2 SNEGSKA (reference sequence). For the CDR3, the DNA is TGCAGTGCTAGCTCCCAGGGGCCTGAAGCTTTCTTT. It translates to CSASSQGPEAFF.

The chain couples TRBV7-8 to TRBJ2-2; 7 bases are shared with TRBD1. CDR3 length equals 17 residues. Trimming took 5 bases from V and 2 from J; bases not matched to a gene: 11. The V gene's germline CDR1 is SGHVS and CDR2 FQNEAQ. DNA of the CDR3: TGTGCCAGCAGCCAAGACAGGGTGAAAGGAAACACCGGGGAGCTGTTTTTT. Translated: CASSQDRVKGNTGELFF.

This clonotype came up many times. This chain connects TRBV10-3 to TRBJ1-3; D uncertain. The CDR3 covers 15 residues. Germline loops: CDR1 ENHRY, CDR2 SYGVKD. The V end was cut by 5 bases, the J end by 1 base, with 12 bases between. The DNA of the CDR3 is TGTGCCATCAGTCCGGGAGGCTTATCTGGAAACACCATATATTTT. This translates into CAISPGGLSGNTIYF.

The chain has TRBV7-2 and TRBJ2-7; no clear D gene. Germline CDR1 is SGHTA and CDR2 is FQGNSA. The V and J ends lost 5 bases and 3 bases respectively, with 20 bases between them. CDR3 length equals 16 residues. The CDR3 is CASSLRSAQSLYEQYF. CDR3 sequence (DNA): TGTGCCAGCAGCCTCCGTTCTGCGCAAAGCCTCTACGAGCAGTACTTC. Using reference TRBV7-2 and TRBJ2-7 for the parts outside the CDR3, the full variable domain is GAGVSQSPSNKVTEKGKDVELRCDPISGHTALYWYRQSLGQGLEFLIYFQGNSAPDKSGLPSDRFSAERTGGSVSTLTIQRTQQEDSAVYLCASSLRSAQSLYEQYFGPGTRLTVT.

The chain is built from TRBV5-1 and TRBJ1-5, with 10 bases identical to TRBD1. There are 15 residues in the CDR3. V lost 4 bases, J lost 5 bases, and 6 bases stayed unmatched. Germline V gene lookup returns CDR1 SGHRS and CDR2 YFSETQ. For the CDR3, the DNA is TGCGCCAGCAGCCCAATGGACAGGGGGGATCAGCCCCAGCATTTT. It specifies CASSPMDRGDQPQHF.

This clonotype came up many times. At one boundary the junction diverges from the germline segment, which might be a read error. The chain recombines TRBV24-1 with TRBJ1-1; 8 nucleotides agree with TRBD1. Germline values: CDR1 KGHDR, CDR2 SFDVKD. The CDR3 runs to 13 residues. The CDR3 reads CAARTGRNTEAFF. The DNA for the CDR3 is TGTGCCGCCAGGACAGGGAGGAACACTGAAGCTTTCTTT.

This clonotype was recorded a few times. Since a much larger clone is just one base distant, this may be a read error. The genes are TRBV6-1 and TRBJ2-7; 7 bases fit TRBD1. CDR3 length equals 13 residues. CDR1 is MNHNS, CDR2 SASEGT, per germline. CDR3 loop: CASSEDQRGDSCF. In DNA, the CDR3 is TGTGCCAGCAGTGAGGACCAGAGAGGGGACAGTTGCTTC.

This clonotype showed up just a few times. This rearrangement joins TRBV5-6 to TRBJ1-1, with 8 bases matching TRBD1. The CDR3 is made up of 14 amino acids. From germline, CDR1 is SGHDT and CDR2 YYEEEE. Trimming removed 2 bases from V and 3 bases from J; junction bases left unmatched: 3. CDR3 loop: CASSLEQGDTEAFF. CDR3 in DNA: TGTGCCAGCAGCTTAGAACAGGGGGACACTGAAGCTTTCTTT.

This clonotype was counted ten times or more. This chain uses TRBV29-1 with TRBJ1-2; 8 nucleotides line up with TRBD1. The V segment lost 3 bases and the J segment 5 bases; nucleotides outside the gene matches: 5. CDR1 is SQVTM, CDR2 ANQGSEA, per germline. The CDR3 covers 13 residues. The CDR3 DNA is TGCAGCGTTGACAGGGGGCAAATTTATGGCTACACCTTC. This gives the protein CSVDRGQIYGYTF. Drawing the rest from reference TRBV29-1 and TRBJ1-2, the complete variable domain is SAVISQKPSRDICQRGTSLTIQCQVDSQVTMMFWYRQQPGQSLTLIATANQGSEATYESGFVIDKFPISRPNLTFSTLTVSNMSPEDSSIYLCSVDRGQIYGYTFGSGTRLTVV.

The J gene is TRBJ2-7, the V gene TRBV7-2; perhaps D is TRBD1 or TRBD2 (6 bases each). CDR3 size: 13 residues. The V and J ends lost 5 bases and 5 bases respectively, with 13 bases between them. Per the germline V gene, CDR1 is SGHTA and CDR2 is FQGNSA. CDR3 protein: CASSRGLEDEQYF. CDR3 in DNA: TGTGCCAGCAGCCGGGGGCTAGAGGACGAGCAGTACTTC.

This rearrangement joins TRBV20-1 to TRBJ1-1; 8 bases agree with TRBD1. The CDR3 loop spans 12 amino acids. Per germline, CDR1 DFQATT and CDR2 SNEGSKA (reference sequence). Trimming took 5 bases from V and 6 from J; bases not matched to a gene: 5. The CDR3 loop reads CSAPGGYAEAFF. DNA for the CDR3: TGCAGTGCTCCAGGGGGCTACGCTGAAGCTTTCTTT.

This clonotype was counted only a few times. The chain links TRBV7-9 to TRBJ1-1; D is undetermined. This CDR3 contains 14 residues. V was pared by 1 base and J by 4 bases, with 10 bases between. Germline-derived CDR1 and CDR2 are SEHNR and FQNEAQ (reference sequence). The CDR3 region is CASSLEEAATEAFF. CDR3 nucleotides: TGTGCCAGCAGCTTAGAAGAGGCGGCCACTGAAGCTTTCTTT.

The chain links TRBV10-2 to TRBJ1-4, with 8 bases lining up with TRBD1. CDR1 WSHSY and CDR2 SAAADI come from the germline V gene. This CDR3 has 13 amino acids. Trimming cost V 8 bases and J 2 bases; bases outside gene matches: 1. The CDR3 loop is CASGQGTNEKLFF. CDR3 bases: TGCGCCAGCGGACAGGGTACTAATGAAAAACTGTTTTTT.

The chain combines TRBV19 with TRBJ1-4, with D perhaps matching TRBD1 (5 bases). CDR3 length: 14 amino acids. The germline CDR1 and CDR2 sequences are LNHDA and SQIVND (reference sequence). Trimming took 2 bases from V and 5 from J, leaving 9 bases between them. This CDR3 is CASSIIGGNEKLFF. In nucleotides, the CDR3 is TGTGCCAGTAGTATAATCGGGGGAAATGAAAAACTGTTTTTT.

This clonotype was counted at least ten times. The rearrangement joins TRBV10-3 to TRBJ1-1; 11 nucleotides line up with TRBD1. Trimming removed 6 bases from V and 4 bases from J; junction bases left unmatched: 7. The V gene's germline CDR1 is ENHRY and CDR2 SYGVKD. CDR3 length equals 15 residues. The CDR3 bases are TGTGCCATCAGGGCGGACAGGGGGCTGGCCACTGAAGCTTTCTTT. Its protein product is CAIRADRGLATEAFF.

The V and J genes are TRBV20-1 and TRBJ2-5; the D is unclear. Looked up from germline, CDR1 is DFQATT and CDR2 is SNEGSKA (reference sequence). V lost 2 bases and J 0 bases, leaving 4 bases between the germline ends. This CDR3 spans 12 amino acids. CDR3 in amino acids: CSARLNQETQYF. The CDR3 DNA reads TGCAGTGCTAGACTGAACCAAGAGACCCAGTACTTC.

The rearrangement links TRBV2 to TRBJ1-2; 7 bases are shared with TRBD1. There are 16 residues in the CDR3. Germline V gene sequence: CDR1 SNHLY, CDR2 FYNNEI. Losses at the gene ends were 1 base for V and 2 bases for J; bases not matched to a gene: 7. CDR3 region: CASSEGDPGQNYGYTF. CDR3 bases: TGTGCCAGCAGTGAAGGGGATCCGGGACAGAACTATGGCTACACCTTC. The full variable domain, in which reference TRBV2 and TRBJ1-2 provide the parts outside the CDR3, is EPEVTQTPSHQVTQMGQEVILRCVPISNHLYFYWYRQILGQKVEFLVSFYNNEISEKSEIFDDQFSVERPDGSNFTLKIRSTKLEDSAMYFCASSEGDPGQNYGYTFGSGTRLTVV.

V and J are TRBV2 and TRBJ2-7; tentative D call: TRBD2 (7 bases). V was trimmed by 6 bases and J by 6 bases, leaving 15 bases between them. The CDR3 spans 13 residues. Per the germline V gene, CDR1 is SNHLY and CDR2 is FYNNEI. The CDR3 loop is CASSQGGTTEQYF. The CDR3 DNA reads TGTGCCAGCAGCCAAGGGGGGACTACCGAGCAGTACTTC.

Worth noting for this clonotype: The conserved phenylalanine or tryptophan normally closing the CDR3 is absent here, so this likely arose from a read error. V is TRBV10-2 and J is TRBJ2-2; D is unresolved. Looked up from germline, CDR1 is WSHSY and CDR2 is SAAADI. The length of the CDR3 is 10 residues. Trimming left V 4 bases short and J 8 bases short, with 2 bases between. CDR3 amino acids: CASSVGELFC. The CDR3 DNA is TGCGCCAGCAGTGTTGGGGAGCTGTTTTGT.